What follows are 13 T cell receptor beta chains derived from one specimen sequenced in a study of T cells in Graves' hyperthyroidism and ophthalmopathy. Amplification targeted TCR beta CDR3 regions from RNA transcripts. An initial round of RT-PCR targeting the TCR CDR3 relied on the HTBI primer set. TCRdb redid the calling of the multiplex PCR reads with MiXCR, one entry per CDR3 protein. The sample contains around 380,000 distinct CDR3 sequences, less than 15% of which appear only once. Sample: blood. Every receptor here comes from a man aged 30-40 years with Graves' hyperthyroidism that later progressed to Graves' ophthalmopathy.

There are a few counts of this clonotype. The gene calls are TRBV5-5 and TRBJ1-1; no reliable D call. CDR1 is SGHKS and CDR2 is YYEKEE in the germline V gene (reference sequence). The germline V and J ends were trimmed by 0 bases and 0 bases, with 6 bases remaining between them. There are 14 residues in the CDR3. The CDR3 loop is CASSLGDMNTEAFF. DNA for the CDR3: TGTGCCAGCAGCTTGGGGGATATGAACACTGAAGCTTTCTTT.

This clonotype was detected many times. Germline and junction disagree at one end, which may indicate a read error. The gene calls are TRBV3-1 and TRBJ2-3, with D unresolved. This CDR3 is 16 amino acids long. Germline lookup yields CDR1 LGHDT and CDR2 YNNKEL (reference sequence). This chain's CDR3 is CTSSQVSGRLTDTQYF. The CDR3 DNA reads TGTACCAGCAGCCAAGTTTCGGGCAGACTCACAGATACGCAGTATTTT.

The rearrangement joins TRBV19 to TRBJ2-1; TRBD1 aligns across 9 bases. V trimming: 4 bases; J trimming: 3 bases; junction bases outside the gene matches: 7. Per the germline V gene, CDR1 is LNHDA and CDR2 is SQIVND (reference sequence). The CDR3 spans 16 residues. The CDR3 bases are TGTGCCAGTAGTAAAGGGTTGGGACAGGGCTACAATGAGCAGTTCTTC. It translates to CASSKGLGQGYNEQFF.

This clonotype was counted many times. This chain connects TRBV7-9 to TRBJ2-1; 8 bases agree with TRBD2. CDR1 and CDR2 from the germline V gene are SEHNR and FQNEAQ (reference sequence). This CDR3 region has 14 residues. After removal of 8 bases from V and 8 bases from J, the junction contained 11 bases not matched to a gene. CDR3 in DNA: TGTGCCAGCCCCCCCGGGGGGGCCTTAGATGAGCAGTTCTTC. Translated, it gives CASPPGGALDEQFF.

The chain combines TRBV5-1 with TRBJ2-3, with D possibly being TRBD2 (5 bases). This CDR3 has 15 amino acids. V lost 0 bases and J lost 3, with 11 bases in between. CDR1 SGHRS and CDR2 YFSETQ come from the germline V gene. Written as DNA, the CDR3 is TGCGCCAGCAGCTTGGTGGGAGCTGGAACAGATACGCAGTATTTT. Protein sequence: CASSLVGAGTDTQYF.

The rearrangement uses TRBV4-2 and TRBJ1-1; TRBD1 agrees at 7 bases. V lost 1 base and J lost 6; bases outside the gene matches: 11. CDR3 size: 16 residues. Germline values: CDR1 LGHNA, CDR2 YNFKEQ. The CDR3 loop reads CASSQGAGGNVAEAFF. CDR3 sequence (DNA): TGTGCCAGCAGCCAAGGCGCAGGGGGAAACGTTGCTGAAGCTTTCTTT.

This clonotype was found many times. The chain combines TRBV7-6 with TRBJ2-7; D may be TRBD2 (7 bases). Germline CDR1 SGHVS, CDR2 FNYEAQ. The V gene lost 1 base and the J gene lost 5 bases, with 12 bases spanning the gap. The CDR3 spans 14 residues. Written as DNA, the CDR3 is TGTGCCAGCAGCTTAGGGGGGGGCCTAAACGAGCAGTACTTC. This codes for CASSLGGGLNEQYF.

The J gene is TRBJ1-2, the V gene TRBV20-1; TRBD1 might be the D (6 bases). This CDR3 has 14 residues. V lost 7 bases, J lost 1 base, and 16 bases lay in between. Germline-derived CDR1 and CDR2 are DFQATT and SNEGSKA (reference sequence). For the CDR3, the DNA is TGCAGTGTTACAGGGAATGCTAATAACTATGGCTACACCTTC. This codes for CSVTGNANNYGYTF.

This clonotype was counted only a few times. A clone one base away is much larger, so this may be a read error. The CDR3 does not close with the conserved phenylalanine or tryptophan, likely indicating a read error. The V call is TRBV6-1, the J call TRBJ1-5; 8 bases line up with TRBD1. There are 17 residues in the CDR3. CDR1 is MNHNS, CDR2 SASEGT, per germline. After removal of 6 bases from V and 3 bases from J, the junction contained 13 bases not matched to a gene. This CDR3 reads CASRTHEPGGYNQPQHL. DNA of the CDR3: TGTGCCAGCAGAACACACGAACCAGGGGGCTACAATCAGCCCCAGCATCTT.

This clonotype has just a few counts. This chain uses TRBV3-1 with TRBJ1-6; 7 bases line up with TRBD1. CDR3 length: 15 amino acids. V dropped 3 bases and J dropped 8; count of bases not matched to a gene: 7. Looked up from germline, CDR1 is LGHDT and CDR2 is YNNKEL (reference sequence). This chain's CDR3 is CASSHPGQGDSPLHF. The CDR3 region has the DNA TGTGCCAGCAGCCACCCAGGGCAGGGGGATTCACCCCTCCACTTT.

This rearrangement joins TRBV9 to TRBJ2-2; 10 nucleotides align to TRBD2. Per the germline V gene, CDR1 is SGDLS and CDR2 is YYNGEE. This CDR3 spans 17 amino acids. With V trimmed by 0 bases and J by 5 bases, 7 bases remained unmatched. This CDR3 is CASSVGSGGAGTGELFF. The CDR3 DNA is TGTGCCAGCAGCGTAGGGAGCGGGGGGGCCGGGACCGGGGAGCTGTTTTTT. Full variable domain (rest looked up from reference TRBV9 and TRBJ2-2): DSGVTQTPKHLITATGQRVTLRCSPRSGDLSVYWYQQSLDQGLQFLIQYYNGEERAKGNILERFSAQQFPDLHSELNLSSLELGDSALYFCASSVGSGGAGTGELFFGEGSRLTVL.

This clonotype showed up many times. The chain employs TRBV20-1 and TRBJ2-2; D may be TRBD2 (5 bases). The CDR3 has 14 residues. Deletions cut 7 bases from V and 4 bases from J, with 16 bases between. The germline V gene has CDR1 DFQATT and CDR2 SNEGSKA (reference sequence). The DNA of the CDR3 is TGCAGTGTGTATCCGGGGTCGAGCACCGGGGAGCTGTTTTTT. Protein: CSVYPGSSTGELFF.

V gene TRBV20-1 combines with J gene TRBJ2-3; TRBD2 matches at 8 bases. The trim removed 5 bases at V and 1 base at J, leaving 11 bases unmatched. The CDR3 runs to 16 residues. From germline, CDR1 is DFQATT and CDR2 SNEGSKA (reference sequence). The CDR3 region is CSARHPGGAGTDTQYF. The DNA of the CDR3 is TGCAGTGCTCGACATCCCGGGGGGGCCGGCACAGATACGCAGTATTTT.